This T cell receptor beta chain was recovered during a study of monozygotic twins with inflammatory bowel disease. The study, taken as a whole, reports: Inverse Simpson values showed less TCRbeta diversity in IBD patients than in their healthy co-twins.

The length of the CDR3 is 15 residues. Germline assignment: CDR1 DFQATT and CDR2 SNEGSKA (reference sequence). TCRdb re-called the 5' RACE reads and gives one entry per CDR3 protein, without DNA. Its table records a few hundred thousand distinct CDR3 sequences. Remarks on this clonotype: Its antigen is unidentified.

Sample: blood. J is TRBJ2-5 and V is TRBV20-1; TCRdb selects TRBD1, and the lack of DNA leaves this call unchecked. This receptor was obtained from a human donor with ulcerative colitis or Crohn's disease, or a healthy co-twin of an affected twin (not recorded which). The CDR3 sequence: CSAGGQGAKRETQYF.